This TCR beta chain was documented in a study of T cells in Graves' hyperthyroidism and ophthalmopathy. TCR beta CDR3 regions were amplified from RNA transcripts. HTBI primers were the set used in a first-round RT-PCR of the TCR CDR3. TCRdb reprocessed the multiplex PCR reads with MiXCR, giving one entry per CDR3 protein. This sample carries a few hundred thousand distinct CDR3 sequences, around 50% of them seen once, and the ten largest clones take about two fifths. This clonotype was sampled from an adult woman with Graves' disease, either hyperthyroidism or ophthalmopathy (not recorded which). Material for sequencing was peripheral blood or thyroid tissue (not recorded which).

CDR3 region: CASKGVQGKTKYGYTF. The CDR3 DNA is TGTGCCAGCAAGGGGGTACAGGGTAAAACCAAGTATGGCTACACCTTC. V is TRBV2 and J is TRBJ1-2; tentative D call: TRBD1 (6 bases). The germline V and J ends were trimmed by 7 bases and 5 bases, with 23 bases remaining between them. This CDR3 contains 16 residues. The V gene's germline CDR1 is SNHLY and CDR2 FYNNEI.